This TCR beta chain was recorded in a study of cytomegalovirus exposure and HLA in healthy donors. The study's findings and limits: The study recorded over 150 TCR beta chains that were cytomegalovirus-associated.

PCR primers comprised 60 Vbeta and 13 Jbeta primers. Clones were read by immunoSEQ multiplex PCR, and TCRdb kept only the in-frame ones, dropping some. The sample includes around 140,000 clones, around three quarters seen only once; the top ten take approximately 13%. The CDR3 has 16 residues. From germline, CDR1 is SGHDT and CDR2 YYEEEE. With V trimmed by 5 bases and J by 7 bases, 9 bases remained unmatched. Note on this clone: Its specificity is unknown.

This chain joins TRBV5-6 and TRBJ2-7; TRBD2 matches at 16 bases. This TCR was sampled from a man between 40 and 49 years old in good health and CMV-seropositive. Sequencing was carried out using PBMCs. This CDR3 is CASRKTGTSGRGEQYF. The CDR3 DNA reads as TGTGCCAGCAGAAAAACCGGGACTAGCGGGAGGGGGGAGCAGTACTTC.